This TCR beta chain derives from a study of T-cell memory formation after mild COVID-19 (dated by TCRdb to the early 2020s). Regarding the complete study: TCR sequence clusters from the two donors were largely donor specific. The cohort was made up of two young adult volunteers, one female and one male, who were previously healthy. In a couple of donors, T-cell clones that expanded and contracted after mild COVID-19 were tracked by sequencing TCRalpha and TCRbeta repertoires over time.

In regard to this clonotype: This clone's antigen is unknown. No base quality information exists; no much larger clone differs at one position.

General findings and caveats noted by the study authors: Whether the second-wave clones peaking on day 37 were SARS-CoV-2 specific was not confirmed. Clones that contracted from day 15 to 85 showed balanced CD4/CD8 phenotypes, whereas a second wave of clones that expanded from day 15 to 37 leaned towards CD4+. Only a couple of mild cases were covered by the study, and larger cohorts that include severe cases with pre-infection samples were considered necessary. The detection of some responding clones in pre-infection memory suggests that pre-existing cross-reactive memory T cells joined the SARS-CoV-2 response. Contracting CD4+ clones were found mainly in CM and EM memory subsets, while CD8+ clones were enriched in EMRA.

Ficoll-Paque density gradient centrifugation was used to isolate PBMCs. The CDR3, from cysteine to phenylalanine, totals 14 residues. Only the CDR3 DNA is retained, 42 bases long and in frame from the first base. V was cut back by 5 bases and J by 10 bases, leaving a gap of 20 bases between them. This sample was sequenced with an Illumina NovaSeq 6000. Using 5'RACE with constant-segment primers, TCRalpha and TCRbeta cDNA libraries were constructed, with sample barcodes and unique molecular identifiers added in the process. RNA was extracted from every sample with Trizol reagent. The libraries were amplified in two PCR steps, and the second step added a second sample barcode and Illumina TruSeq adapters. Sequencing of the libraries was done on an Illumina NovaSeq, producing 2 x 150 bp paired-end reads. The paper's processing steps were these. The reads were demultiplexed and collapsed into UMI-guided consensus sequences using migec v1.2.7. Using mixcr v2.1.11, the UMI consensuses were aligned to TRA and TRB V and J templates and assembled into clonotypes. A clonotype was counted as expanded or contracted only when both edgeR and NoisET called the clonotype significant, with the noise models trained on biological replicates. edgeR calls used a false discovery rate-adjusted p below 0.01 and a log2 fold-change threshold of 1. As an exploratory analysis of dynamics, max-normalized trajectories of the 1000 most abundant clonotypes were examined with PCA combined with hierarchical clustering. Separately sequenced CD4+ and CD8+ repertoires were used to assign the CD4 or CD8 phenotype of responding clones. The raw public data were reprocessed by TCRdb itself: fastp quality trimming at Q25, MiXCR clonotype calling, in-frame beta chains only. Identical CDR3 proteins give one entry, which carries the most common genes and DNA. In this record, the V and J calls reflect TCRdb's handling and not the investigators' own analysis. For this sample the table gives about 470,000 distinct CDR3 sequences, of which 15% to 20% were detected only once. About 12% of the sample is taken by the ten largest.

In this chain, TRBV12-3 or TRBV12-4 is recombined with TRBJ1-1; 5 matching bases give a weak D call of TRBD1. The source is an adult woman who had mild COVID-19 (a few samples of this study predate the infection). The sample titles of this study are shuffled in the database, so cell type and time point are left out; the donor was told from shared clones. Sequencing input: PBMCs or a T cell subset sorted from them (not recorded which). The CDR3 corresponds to CASSTTGTSYGAFF. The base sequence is TGTGCCAGCAGTACCACCGGGACCTCGTACGGAGCTTTCTTT.